What follows are 13 T cell receptor beta chains derived from one specimen sequenced in a study of vaccination and CD4 T cells after COVID-19. With the Oncomine TCR Beta short-read assay, DNA from cultured CD4+ T cells was sequenced. TCRdb re-analysed the PCR reads in MiXCR, keeping a single row per CDR3 protein. Of 9,000 to 15,000 distinct CDR3 sequences in the sample, 44% are singletons; the top ten hold roughly 6.9%. Their specific antigens are unknown. Treatment given: approximately nine-day PBMC culture with coronavirus spike peptide pools or control peptides (ViraFEST assay). Material for sequencing was CD4+ T cells from blood, cultured in vitro. All receptors derive from a human donor who had recovered from COVID-19.

The chain has TRBV15 and TRBJ2-7; 11 positions agree with TRBD1. Germline CDR1 is LNHNV and CDR2 is YYDKDF (reference sequence). CDR3 length: 17 residues. Germline trimming cut 0 bases from V and 5 bases from J; bases unmatched to any gene: 9. The CDR3 nucleotides are TGTGCCACCAGCAGAGATTTCCCGGACAGGGGGCCACACGAGCAGTACTTC. Translated: CATSRDFPDRGPHEQYF.

The chain joins TRBV7-9 to TRBJ2-7; the match to TRBD2 covers 12 bases. Looked up from germline, CDR1 is SEHNR and CDR2 is FQNEAQ (reference sequence). The CDR3 covers 17 residues. V lost 4 bases to trimming and J lost 2 bases; unmatched junction nucleotides: 9. CDR3 sequence (DNA): TGTGCCAGCAGCTCCCCTAGTCGGACTAGCGGGACCTACGAGCAGTACTTC. As protein: CASSSPSRTSGTYEQYF.

The chain carries TRBV5-5 and TRBJ1-5, with D possibly matching TRBD1 (5 bases). CDR1 and CDR2 from the germline V gene are SGHKS and YYEKEE (reference sequence). This CDR3 spans 13 amino acids. The V end was cut by 5 bases, the J end by 4 bases, with 10 bases between. The CDR3 bases are TGTGCCAGCAGTCCCGGGGGAAATCAGCCCCAGCATTTT. Protein sequence: CASSPGGNQPQHF.

The CDR3 sequence: CASSLVGGLAQYGYTF. The DNA of the CDR3 is TGTGCCAGCAGCTTAGTAGGGGGCCTAGCCCAATATGGCTACACCTTC. This chain uses TRBV7-2 with TRBJ1-2; TRBD1 agrees at 7 bases. The germline V gene has CDR1 SGHTA and CDR2 FQGNSA. The CDR3 covers 16 residues. V shed 1 base, J shed 5 bases, and the junction held 10 bases outside the gene matches.

V gene TRBV12-3 or TRBV12-4 combines with J gene TRBJ2-3; D unclear. The CDR3 is 11 residues long. V lost 6 bases, J lost 3 bases, and 4 bases lay in between. The CDR3 here is CASSKTDTQYF. As DNA, the CDR3 is TGTGCCAGCAGCAAAACAGATACGCAGTATTTT.

The V gene is TRBV2, the J gene TRBJ2-2; D ambiguous. V was pared by 4 bases and J by 4 bases, with 7 bases between. This CDR3 region has 13 residues. Germline values: CDR1 SNHLY, CDR2 FYNNEI. CDR3 in amino acids: CASSGRITGELFF. The CDR3 region has the DNA TGTGCCAGCAGTGGCAGGATCACCGGGGAGCTGTTTTTT.

This clonotype was seen more than once but under ten times. The chain is built from TRBV7-2 and TRBJ2-5; a weak D match, TRBD2 (7 bases). Deletions cut 5 bases from V and 5 bases from J, with 12 bases between. Germline assignment: CDR1 SGHTA and CDR2 FQGNSA. The length of the CDR3 is 13 residues. The CDR3, as DNA: TGTGCCAGCAGCCCCGGGGGGCTGGAGACCCAGTACTTC. Translated, it gives CASSPGGLETQYF.

This clonotype was detected a few times. CDR3 sequence: CASGQLNTEAFF. The CDR3 DNA reads as TGTGCCAGCGGACAACTGAACACTGAAGCTTTCTTT. V gene TRBV2 combines with J gene TRBJ1-1; weak D call: TRBD1 (5 bases). This CDR3 region has 12 residues. CDR1 and CDR2 from the germline V gene are SNHLY and FYNNEI. Trimming pared 8 bases from V and 0 bases from J, leaving 7 bases between.

V usage is TRBV9 and J usage is TRBJ1-1; no reliable D call. Germline V lookup: CDR1 SGDLS, CDR2 YYNGEE. The CDR3 spans 13 residues. V was trimmed by 3 bases and J by 5 bases, leaving 11 bases between them. The CDR3 spells CASSAHAWTEAFF. As DNA, the CDR3 is TGTGCCAGCAGCGCCCATGCATGGACTGAAGCTTTCTTT.

This clonotype has a handful of counts. V and J are TRBV6-2 or TRBV6-3 and TRBJ2-5; 9 positions agree with TRBD2. Germline V gene sequence: CDR1 MNHEY, CDR2 SVGEGT. This CDR3 has 17 amino acids. The J segment lost 5 bases and the V segment lost 2 bases, leaving 12 bases of the junction unmatched. CDR3: CASSYRGTSHGAETQYF. The DNA for the CDR3 is TGTGCCAGCAGTTACCGTGGGACTAGCCACGGCGCGGAGACCCAGTACTTC.

V gene TRBV12-3 or TRBV12-4 combines with J gene TRBJ2-3; the match to TRBD2 covers 13 bases. This CDR3 is built from 15 residues. J lost 8 bases, V lost 5 bases, and 7 bases had no gene match. CDR3 DNA: TGTGCCAGCAGTCACCGGACTAGCGGGGGAGGTACGCAGTATTTT. Residues: CASSHRTSGGGTQYF.

This clonotype was counted only a few times. This rearrangement joins TRBV6-1 to TRBJ1-2, with 7 bases identical to TRBD1. This CDR3 region has 15 residues. CDR1 is MNHNS, CDR2 SASEGT, per germline. Trimming at V came to 4 bases and at J to 7 bases, leaving 12 bases not matched to a gene. CDR3 residues: CASSGGQSLTGGYTF. In DNA form, the CDR3 reads TGTGCCAGCAGTGGGGGACAGTCTCTAACTGGTGGCTACACCTTC.

A few counts support this clonotype. The chain couples TRBV2 to TRBJ2-5; D is unclear. Trimming shortened V by 4 bases and J by 3 bases, and 6 bases separated the two germline ends. From germline, CDR1 is SNHLY and CDR2 FYNNEI. The CDR3 sequence is 12 residues long. The DNA of the CDR3 is TGTGCCAGCAGTGCGGCCAAAGAGACCCAGTACTTC. Its translation: CASSAAKETQYF. The whole variable domain, remainder taken from reference TRBV2 and TRBJ2-5, is EPEVTQTPSHQVTQMGQEVILRCVPISNHLYFYWYRQILGQKVEFLVSFYNNEISEKSEIFDDQFSVERPDGSNFTLKIRSTKLEDSAMYFCASSAAKETQYFGPGTRLLVL.